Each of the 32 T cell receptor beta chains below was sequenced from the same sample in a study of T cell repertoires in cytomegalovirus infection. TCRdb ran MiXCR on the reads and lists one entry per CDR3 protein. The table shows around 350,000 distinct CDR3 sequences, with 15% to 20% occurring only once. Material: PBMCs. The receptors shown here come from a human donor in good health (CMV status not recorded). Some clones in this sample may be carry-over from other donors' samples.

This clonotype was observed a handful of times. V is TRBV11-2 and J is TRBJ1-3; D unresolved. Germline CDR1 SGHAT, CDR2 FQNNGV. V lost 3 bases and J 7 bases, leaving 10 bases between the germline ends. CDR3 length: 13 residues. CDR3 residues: CASSFLGLNTIYF. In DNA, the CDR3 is TGTGCCAGCAGCTTTCTGGGGTTGAACACCATATATTTT.

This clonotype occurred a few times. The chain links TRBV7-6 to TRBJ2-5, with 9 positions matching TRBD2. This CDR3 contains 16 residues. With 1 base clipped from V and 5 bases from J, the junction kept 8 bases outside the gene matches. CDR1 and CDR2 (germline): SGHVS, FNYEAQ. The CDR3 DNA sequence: TGTGCCAGCAGCTTAGTGGCTAGCGGGGCGCGGGAGACCCAGTACTTC. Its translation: CASSLVASGARETQYF.

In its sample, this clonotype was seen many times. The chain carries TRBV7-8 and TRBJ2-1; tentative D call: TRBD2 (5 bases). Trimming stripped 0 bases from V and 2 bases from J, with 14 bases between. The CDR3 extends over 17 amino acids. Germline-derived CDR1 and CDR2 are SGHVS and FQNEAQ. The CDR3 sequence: CASSLARTGSAYNEQFF. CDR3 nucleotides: TGTGCCAGCAGCTTAGCTAGGACGGGGAGTGCCTACAATGAGCAGTTCTTC.

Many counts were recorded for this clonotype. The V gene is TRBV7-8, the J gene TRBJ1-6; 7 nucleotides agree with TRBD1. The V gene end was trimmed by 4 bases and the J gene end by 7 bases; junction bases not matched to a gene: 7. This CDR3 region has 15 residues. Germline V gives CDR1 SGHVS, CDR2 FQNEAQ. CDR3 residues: CASSSSSTGNSPLHF. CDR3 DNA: TGTGCCAGCAGCTCCTCGTCGACAGGGAATTCACCCCTCCACTTT.

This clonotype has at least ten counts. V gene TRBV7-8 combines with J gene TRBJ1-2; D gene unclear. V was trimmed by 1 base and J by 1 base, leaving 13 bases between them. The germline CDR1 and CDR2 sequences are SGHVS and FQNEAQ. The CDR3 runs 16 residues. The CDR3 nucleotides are TGTGCCAGCAGCTTAGTTTGGCAGGAGAATAACTATGGCTACACCTTC. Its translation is CASSLVWQENNYGYTF. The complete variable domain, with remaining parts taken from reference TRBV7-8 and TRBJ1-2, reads GAGVSQSPRYKVAKRGQDVALRCDPISGHVSLFWYQQALGQGPEFLTYFQNEAQLDKSGLPSDRFFAERPEGSVSTLKIQRTQQEDSAVYLCASSLVWQENNYGYTFGSGTRLTVV.

Here the CDR3 DNA reads TGTGCCAGCAGCTTAGGTCAAGTCGACGAGCAGTTCTTC. Protein product: CASSLGQVDEQFF. The rearrangement links TRBV7-2 to TRBJ2-1, with D hard to call. V was clipped by 1 base and J by 10 bases, with 11 bases between them. The CDR3 runs 13 residues. Per germline, CDR1 SGHTA and CDR2 FQGNSA.

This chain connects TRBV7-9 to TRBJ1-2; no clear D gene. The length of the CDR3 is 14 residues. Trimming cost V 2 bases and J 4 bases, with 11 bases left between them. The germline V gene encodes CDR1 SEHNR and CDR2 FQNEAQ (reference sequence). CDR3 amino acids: CASSLRGKAYGYTF. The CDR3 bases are TGTGCCAGCAGCTTACGTGGGAAGGCCTATGGCTACACCTTC.

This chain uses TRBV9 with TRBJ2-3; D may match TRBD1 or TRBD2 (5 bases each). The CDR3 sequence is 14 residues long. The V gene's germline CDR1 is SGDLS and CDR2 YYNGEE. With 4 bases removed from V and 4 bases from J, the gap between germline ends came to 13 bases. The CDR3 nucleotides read TGTGCCAGCAGCCAAGGGACCCAATCAGATACGCAGTATTTT. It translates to CASSQGTQSDTQYF.

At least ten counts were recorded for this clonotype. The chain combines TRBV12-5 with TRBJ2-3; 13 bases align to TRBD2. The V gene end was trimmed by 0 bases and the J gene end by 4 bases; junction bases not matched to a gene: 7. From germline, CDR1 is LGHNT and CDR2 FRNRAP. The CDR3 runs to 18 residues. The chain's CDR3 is CASGLVKGLAGISDTQYF. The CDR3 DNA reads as TGTGCTAGTGGTTTGGTAAAGGGACTAGCGGGGATATCAGATACGCAGTATTTT.

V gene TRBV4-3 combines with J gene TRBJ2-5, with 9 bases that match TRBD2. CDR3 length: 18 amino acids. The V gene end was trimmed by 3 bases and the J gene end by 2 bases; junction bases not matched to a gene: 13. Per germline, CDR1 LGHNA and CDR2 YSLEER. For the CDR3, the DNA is TGCGCCAGCAGCCATGTAGCGGGAGACGGGGGTTGGCAAGAGACCCAGTACTTC. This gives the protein CASSHVAGDGGWQETQYF.

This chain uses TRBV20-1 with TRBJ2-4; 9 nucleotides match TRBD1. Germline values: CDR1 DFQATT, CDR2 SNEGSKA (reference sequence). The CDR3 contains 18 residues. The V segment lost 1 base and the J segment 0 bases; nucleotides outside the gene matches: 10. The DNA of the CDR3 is TGCAGTGCTAGAGTGGGACAGGGCGGAACACTAGCCAAAAACATTCAGTACTTC. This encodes CSARVGQGGTLAKNIQYF.

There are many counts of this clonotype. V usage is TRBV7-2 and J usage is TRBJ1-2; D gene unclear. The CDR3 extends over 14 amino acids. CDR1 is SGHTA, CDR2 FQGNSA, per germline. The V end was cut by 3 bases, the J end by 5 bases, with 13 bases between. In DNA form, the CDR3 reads TGTGCCAGCAGCTTCAGCTCGGGCCCATATGGCTACACCTTC. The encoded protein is CASSFSSGPYGYTF. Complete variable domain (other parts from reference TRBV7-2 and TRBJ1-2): GAGVSQSPSNKVTEKGKDVELRCDPISGHTALYWYRQSLGQGLEFLIYFQGNSAPDKSGLPSDRFSAERTGGSVSTLTIQRTQQEDSAVYLCASSFSSGPYGYTFGSGTRLTVV.

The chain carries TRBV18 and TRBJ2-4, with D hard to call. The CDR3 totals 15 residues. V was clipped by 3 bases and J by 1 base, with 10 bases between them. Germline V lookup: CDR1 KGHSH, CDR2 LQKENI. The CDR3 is CASSPAEGAKNIQYF. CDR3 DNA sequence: TGTGCCAGCTCACCGGCGGAAGGCGCCAAAAACATTCAGTACTTC.

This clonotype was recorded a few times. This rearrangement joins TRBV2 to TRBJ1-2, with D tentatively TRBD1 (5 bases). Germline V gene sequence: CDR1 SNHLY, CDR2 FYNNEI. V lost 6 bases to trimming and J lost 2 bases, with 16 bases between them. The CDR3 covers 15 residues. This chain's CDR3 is CASRSEGNPNYGYTF. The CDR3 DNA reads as TGTGCCAGCAGGTCGGAGGGGAACCCGAACTATGGCTACACCTTC.

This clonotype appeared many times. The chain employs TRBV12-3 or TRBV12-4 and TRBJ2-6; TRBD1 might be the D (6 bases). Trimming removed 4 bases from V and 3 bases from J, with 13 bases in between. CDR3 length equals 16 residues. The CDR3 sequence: CASSSYRVGGANVLTF. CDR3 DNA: TGTGCCAGCAGTTCCTACAGGGTCGGTGGGGCCAACGTCCTGACTTTC.

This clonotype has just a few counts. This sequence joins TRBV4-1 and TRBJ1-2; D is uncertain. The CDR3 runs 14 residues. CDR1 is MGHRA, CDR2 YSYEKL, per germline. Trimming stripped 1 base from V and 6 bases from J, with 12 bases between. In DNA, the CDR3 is TGCGCCAGCAGCCAAGGGGTGAGACCGGATGGCTACACCTTC. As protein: CASSQGVRPDGYTF.

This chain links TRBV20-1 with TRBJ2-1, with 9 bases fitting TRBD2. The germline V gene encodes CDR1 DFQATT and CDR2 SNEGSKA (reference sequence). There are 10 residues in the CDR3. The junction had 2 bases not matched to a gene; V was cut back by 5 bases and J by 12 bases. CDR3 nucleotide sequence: TGCAGTGCTCTAGCGGGACGGCAGTTCTTC. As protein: CSALAGRQFF.

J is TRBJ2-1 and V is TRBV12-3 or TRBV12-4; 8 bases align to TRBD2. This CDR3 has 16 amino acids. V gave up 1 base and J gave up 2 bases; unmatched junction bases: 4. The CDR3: CASSLEGTSAYNEQFF. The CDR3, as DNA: TGTGCCAGCAGTTTAGAGGGGACTAGTGCCTACAATGAGCAGTTCTTC.

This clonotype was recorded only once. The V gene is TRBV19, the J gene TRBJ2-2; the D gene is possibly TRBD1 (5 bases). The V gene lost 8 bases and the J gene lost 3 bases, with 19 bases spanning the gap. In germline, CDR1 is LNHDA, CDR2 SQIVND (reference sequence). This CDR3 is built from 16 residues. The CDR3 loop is CASGAPAFGYTGELFF. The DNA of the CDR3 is TGTGCCAGTGGGGCCCCAGCGTTTGGGTACACCGGGGAGCTGTTTTTT.

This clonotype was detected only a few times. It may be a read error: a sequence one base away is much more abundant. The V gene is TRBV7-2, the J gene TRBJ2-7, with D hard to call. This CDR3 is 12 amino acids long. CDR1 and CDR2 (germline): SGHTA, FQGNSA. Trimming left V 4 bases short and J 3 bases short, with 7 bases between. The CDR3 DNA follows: TGTGCCAGCAGCTCCCCCCTCTACGAGCAGTACTTC. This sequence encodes CASSSPLYEQYF.

CDR3 loop: CASSQDPVLPQQGNTIYF. For the CDR3, the DNA is TGCGCCAGCAGCCAAGATCCGGTCCTGCCTCAGCAGGGAAACACCATATATTTT. V is TRBV4-3 and J is TRBJ1-3; D not certain. The V gene's germline CDR1 is LGHNA and CDR2 YSLEER. V lost 0 bases to trimming and J lost 4 bases, with 19 bases between them. The CDR3 runs to 18 residues.

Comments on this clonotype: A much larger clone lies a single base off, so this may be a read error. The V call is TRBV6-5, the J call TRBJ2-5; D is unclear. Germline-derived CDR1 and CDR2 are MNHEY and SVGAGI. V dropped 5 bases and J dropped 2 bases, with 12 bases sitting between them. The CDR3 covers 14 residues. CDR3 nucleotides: TGTGCCAGCAGTGTACATGGGATACAAGAGACCCAGTACTTC. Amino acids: CASSVHGIQETQYF.

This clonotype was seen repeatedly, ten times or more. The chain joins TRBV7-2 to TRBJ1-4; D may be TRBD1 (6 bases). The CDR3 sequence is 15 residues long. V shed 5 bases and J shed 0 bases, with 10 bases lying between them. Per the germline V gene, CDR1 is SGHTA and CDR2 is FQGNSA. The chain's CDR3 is CASSANRATNEKLFF. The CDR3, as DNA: TGTGCCAGCAGCGCGAACAGGGCAACTAATGAAAAACTGTTTTTT.

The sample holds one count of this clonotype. Written as DNA, the CDR3 is TGTGCCAGCAGTTTTCCGGGAGGAAATTATGAGCAGTTCTTC. Protein product: CASSFPGGNYEQFF. The gene calls are TRBV12-3 or TRBV12-4 and TRBJ2-1; TRBD2 matches 7 bases. The V and J ends lost 3 bases and 8 bases, in that order; junction bases with no gene match: 7. This CDR3 has 14 residues.

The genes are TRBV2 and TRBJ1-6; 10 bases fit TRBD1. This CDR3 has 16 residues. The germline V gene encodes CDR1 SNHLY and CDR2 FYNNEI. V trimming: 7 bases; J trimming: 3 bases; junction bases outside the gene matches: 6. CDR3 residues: CASTDRGHGYNSPLHF. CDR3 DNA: TGTGCCAGCACCGACAGGGGGCATGGCTATAATTCACCCCTCCACTTT.

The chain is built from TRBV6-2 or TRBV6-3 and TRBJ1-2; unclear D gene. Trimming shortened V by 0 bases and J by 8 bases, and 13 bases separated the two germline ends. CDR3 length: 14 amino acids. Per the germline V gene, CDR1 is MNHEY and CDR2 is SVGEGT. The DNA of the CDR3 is TGTGCCAGCAGTTACTCGACTGTTCCTAGAGGCTACACCTTC. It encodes CASSYSTVPRGYTF.

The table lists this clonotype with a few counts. The CDR3 DNA sequence: TGTGCCAGCAGCCCTCCCCTTGGCAGTGGGACCCAGTACTTC. Translated, it gives CASSPPLGSGTQYF. The chain employs TRBV7-9 and TRBJ2-5; D uncertain. CDR3 length equals 14 residues. Per germline, CDR1 SEHNR and CDR2 FQNEAQ (reference sequence). V was pared by 5 bases and J by 7 bases, with 17 bases between.

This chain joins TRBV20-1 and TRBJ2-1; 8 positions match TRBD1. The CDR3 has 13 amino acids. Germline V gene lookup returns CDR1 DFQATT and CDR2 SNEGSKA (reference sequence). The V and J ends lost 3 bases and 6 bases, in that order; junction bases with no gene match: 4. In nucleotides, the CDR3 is TGCAGTGCTAGTGGTGACAGGGGCAATGAGCAGTTCTTC. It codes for CSASGDRGNEQFF.

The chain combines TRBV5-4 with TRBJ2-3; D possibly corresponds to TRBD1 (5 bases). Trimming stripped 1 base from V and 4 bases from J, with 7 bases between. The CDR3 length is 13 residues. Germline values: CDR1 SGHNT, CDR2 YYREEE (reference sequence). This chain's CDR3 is CASSLRGPDTQYF. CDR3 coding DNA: TGTGCCAGCAGCTTGAGGGGCCCAGATACGCAGTATTTT.

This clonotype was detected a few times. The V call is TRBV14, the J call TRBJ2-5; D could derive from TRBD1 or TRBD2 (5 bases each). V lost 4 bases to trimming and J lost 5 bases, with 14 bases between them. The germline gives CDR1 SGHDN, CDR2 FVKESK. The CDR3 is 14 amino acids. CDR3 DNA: TGTGCCAGCAGCCCGGGGACGATGAGGGAGACCCAGTACTTC. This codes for CASSPGTMRETQYF. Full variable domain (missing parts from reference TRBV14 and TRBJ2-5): EAGVTQFPSHSVIEKGQTVTLRCDPISGHDNLYWYRRVMGKEIKFLLHFVKESKQDESGMPNNRFLAERTGGTYSTLKVQPAELEDSGVYFCASSPGTMRETQYFGPGTRLLVL.

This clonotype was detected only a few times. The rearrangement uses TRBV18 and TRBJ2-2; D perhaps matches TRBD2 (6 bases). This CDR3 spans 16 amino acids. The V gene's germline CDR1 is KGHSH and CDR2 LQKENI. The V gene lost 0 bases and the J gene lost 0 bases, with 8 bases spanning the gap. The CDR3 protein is CASSPPGGPNTGELFF. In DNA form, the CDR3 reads TGTGCCAGCTCACCACCCGGGGGACCGAACACCGGGGAGCTGTTTTTT.

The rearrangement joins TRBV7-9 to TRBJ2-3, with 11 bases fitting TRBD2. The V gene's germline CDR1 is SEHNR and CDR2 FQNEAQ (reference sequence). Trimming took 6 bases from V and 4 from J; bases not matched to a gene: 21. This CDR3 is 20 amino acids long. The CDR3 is CASRLGWSSGRLTIADTQYF. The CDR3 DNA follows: TGTGCCAGCAGACTAGGATGGTCTAGCGGGAGGTTAACAATAGCAGATACGCAGTATTTT.